This TCR beta chain was captured by sequencing in a study of T cell changes during pregnancy in multiple sclerosis. Assay used: immunoSEQ multiplex PCR; TCRdb lists only in-frame clones, some missing. The table includes 30,000 or so clones, more than 75% detected once. Germline CDR1 and CDR2: SGDLS and YYNGEE. The CDR3 contains 15 residues. The germline V and J ends were trimmed by 0 bases and 2 bases, with 9 bases remaining between them. This receptor was taken from a female donor with multiple sclerosis, enrolled in a pregnancy study. The V and J genes are TRBV9 and TRBJ1-3; no definite D call. This specimen was CD8+ T cells from peripheral blood mononuclear cells, taken after pregnancy. The CDR3 bases are TGTGCCAGCAGCGTAGACCAGAATGCTGGAAACACCATATATTTT. Encoded protein: CASSVDQNAGNTIYF.